The clone carrying this T cell receptor beta chain occurred many times. HTBI primers from iRepertoire and Arm-PCR of CDR3 regions yielded the TCR beta libraries. TCRdb re-called the multiplex PCR reads through MiXCR, storing one row per CDR3 protein. This sample yields about half a million distinct CDR3 sequences, of which roughly 23% are seen a single time; around 13% belongs to the top ten. V dropped 6 bases and J dropped 4 bases, with 18 bases sitting between them. Germline CDR1 reads SNHLY; CDR2 reads FYNNEI. CDR3 length equals 15 residues. The sample comes from a study of regulatory T cells in long-lasting Graves disease. The time point denotes: persistent/refractory GD, antithyroid drugs over 5 years with positive TRAb. PBMC RNA served as the TCR library source. Peripheral blood, around 9 milliliters per patient, was collected in EDTA tubes.

This TCR was sampled from a female donor with Graves disease. The V and J genes are TRBV2 and TRBJ2-5; no definite D call. The sample here was peripheral blood mononuclear cells (PBMCs), taken when the disease was refractory, from a patient treated with antithyroid drugs. The CDR3 nucleotides are TGTGCCAGCAGCGCCTCAGGCGCGTTAAGAGAGACCCAGTACTTC. It yields the protein CASSASGALRETQYF.